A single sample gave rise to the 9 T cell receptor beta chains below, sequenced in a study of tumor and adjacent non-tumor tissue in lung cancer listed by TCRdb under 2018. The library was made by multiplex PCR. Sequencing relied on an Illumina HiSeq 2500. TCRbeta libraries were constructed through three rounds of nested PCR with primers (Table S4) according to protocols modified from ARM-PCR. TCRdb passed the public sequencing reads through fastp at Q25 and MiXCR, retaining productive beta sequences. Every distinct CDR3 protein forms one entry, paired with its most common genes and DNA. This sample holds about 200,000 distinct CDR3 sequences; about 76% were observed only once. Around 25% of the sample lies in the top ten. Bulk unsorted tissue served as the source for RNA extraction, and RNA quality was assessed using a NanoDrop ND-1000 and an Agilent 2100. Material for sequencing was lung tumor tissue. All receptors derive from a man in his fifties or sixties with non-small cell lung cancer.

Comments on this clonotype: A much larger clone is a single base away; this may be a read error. Here the CDR3 reads CSVGTAPGETLYF. CDR3 nucleotide sequence: TGCAGCGTCGGGACAGCGCCCGGTGAGACCCTGTACTTC. The J gene is TRBJ2-5, the V gene TRBV29-1, with 7 positions matching TRBD1. Per the germline V gene, CDR1 is SQVTM and CDR2 is ANQGSEA. The CDR3 extends over 13 amino acids.

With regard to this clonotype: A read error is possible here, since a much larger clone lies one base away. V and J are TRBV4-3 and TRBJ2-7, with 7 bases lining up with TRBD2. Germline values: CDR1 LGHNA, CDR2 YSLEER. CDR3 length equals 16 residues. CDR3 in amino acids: CASTQDPQTSTYEQYF. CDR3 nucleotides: TGCGCCAGCACCCAAGACCCACAGACTAGCACCTACGAGCAGTACTTC.

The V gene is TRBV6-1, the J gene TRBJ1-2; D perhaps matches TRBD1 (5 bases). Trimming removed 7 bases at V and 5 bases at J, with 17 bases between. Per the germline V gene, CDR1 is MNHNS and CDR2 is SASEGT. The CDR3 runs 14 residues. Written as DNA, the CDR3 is TGTGCCAGCACCAGATCACCCAGGGAATATGGCTACACCTTC. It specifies CASTRSPREYGYTF.

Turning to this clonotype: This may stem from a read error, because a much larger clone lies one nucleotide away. As DNA, the CDR3 is TGCGCCAGCAGCAAAGATAGACGAGAGACCCAGTACTTC. Translation gives CASSKDRRETQYF. This chain connects TRBV4-3 to TRBJ2-5; no clear D gene. CDR3 length equals 13 residues. The V gene's germline CDR1 is LGHNA and CDR2 YSLEER.

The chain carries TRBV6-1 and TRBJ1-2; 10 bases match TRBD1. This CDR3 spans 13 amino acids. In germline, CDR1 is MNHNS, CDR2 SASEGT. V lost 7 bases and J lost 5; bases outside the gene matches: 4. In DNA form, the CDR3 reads TGTGCCAGCATCCGACAGGGGGCATATGGCTACACCTTC. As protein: CASIRQGAYGYTF.

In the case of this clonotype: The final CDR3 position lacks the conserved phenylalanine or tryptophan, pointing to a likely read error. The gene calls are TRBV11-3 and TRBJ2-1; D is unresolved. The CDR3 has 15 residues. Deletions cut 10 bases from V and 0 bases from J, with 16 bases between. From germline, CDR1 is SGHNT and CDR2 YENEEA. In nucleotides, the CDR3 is TGTGCCAACATCTTACCCGTCAGCTCCTACAATGAGCAGTTCTTG. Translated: CANILPVSSYNEQFL.

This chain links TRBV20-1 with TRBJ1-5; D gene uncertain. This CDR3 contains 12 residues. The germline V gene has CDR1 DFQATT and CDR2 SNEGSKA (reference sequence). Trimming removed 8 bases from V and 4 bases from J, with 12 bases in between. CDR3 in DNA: TGCAGTAGAGGAGGGATAAATCAGCCCCAGCATTTT. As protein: CSRGGINQPQHF.

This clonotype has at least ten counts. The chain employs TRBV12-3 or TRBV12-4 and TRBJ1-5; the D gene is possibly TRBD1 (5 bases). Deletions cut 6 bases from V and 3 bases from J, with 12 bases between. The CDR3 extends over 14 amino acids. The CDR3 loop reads CASRGAGSNQPQHF. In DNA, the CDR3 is TGTGCCAGCAGGGGTGCAGGGTCCAATCAGCCCCAGCATTTT.

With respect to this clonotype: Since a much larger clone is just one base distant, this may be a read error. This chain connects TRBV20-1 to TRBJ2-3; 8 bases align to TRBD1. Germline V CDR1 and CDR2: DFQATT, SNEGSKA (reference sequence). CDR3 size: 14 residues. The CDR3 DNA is TGCAGTGCTAGAGGGACAGGGCGCACAGGTACGCAGTATTTT. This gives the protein CSARGTGRTGTQYF.